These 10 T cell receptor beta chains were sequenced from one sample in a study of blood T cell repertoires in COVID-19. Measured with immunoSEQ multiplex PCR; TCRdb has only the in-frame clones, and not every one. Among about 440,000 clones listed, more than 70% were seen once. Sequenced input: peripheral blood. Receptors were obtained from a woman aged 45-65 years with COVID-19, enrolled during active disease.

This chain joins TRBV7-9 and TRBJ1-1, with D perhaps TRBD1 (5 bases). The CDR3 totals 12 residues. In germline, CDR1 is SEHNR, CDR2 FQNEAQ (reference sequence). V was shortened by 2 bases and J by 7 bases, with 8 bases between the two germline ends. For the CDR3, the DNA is TGTGCCAGCAGCTTACAGGGCGGTGAAGCTTTCTTT. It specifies CASSLQGGEAFF. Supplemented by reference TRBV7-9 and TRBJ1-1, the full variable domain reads DTGVSQNPRHKITKRGQNVTFRCDPISEHNRLYWYRQTLGQGPEFLTYFQNEAQLEKSRLLSDRFSAERPKGSFSTLEIQRTEQGDSAMYLCASSLQGGEAFFGQGTRLTVV.

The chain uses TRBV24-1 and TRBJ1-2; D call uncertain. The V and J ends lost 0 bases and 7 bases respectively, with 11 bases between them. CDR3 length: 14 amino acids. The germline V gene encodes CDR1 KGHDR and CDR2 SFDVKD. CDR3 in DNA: TGTGCCACCAGTGATTTGCAGGAGGGCGGTGGCTACACCTTC. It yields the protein CATSDLQEGGGYTF.

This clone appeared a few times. DNA of the CDR3: TGTGCTAGCGGACAGGAGCGCGATCAGCCCCAGCATTTT. Its protein product is CASGQERDQPQHF. The chain carries TRBV12-5 and TRBJ1-5, with 7 bases matching TRBD1. The CDR3 consists of 13 residues. The junction had 7 bases not matched to a gene; V was cut back by 9 bases and J by 5 bases. Germline V gene lookup returns CDR1 LGHNT and CDR2 FRNRAP.

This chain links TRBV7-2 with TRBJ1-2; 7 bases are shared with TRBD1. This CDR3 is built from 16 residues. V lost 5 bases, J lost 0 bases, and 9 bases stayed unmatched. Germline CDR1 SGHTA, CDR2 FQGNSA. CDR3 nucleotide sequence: TGTGCCAGCAGCACCAGGACAGGCCGAGCTAACTATGGCTACACCTTC. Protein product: CASSTRTGRANYGYTF.

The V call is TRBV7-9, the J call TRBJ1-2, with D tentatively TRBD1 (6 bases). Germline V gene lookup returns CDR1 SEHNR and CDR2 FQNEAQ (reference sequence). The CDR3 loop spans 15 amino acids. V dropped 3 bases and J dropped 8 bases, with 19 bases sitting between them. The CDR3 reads CASSFRQVEGEGYTF. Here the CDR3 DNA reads TGTGCCAGCAGCTTCCGACAGGTGGAAGGTGAAGGCTACACCTTC.

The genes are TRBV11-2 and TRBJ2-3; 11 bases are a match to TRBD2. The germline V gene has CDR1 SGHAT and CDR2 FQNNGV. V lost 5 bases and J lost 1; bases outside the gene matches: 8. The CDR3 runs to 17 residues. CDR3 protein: CASSQIQTSGGTDTQYF. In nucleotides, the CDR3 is TGTGCCAGCAGCCAAATTCAGACTAGCGGGGGCACAGATACGCAGTATTTT.

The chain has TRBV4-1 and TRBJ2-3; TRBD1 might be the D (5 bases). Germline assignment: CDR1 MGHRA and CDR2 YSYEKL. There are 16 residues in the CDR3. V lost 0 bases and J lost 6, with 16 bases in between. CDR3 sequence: CASSQDYGQAGDTQYF. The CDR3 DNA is TGCGCCAGCAGCCAAGACTACGGGCAGGCAGGGGATACGCAGTATTTT.

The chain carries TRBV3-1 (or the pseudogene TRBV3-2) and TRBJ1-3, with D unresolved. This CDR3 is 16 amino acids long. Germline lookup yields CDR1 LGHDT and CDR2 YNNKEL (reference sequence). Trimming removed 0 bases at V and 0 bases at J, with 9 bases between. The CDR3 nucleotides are TGTGCCAGCAGCCAAGATTCGTCAGGCTCTGGAAACACCATATATTTT. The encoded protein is CASSQDSSGSGNTIYF.

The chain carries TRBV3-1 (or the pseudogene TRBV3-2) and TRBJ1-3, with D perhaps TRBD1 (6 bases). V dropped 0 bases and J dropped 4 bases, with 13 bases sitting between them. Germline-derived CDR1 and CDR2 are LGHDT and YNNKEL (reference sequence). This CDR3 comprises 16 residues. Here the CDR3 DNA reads TGTGCCAGCAGCCAAGATAAACAGGGCGCAGGAAACACCATATATTTT. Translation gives CASSQDKQGAGNTIYF.

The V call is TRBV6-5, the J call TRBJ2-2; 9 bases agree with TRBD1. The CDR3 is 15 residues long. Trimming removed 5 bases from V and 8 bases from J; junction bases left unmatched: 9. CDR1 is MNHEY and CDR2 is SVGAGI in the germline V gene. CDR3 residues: CASSPMTGGTGELFF. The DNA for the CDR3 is TGTGCCAGCAGTCCCATGACAGGGGGAACGGGGGAGCTGTTTTTT.